This is a list of T cell receptor beta chains from one sample in a study of T cells after yellow fever vaccination. TCRdb reprocessed the 5' RACE reads via MiXCR and lists one record per CDR3 protein. The table shows 250,000 to 350,000 distinct CDR3 sequences, with 4% to 5.5% occurring only once. Here the sequenced sample was PBMCs, taken 15 days after the yellow fever booster vaccination. These receptors came from a man in his late teens or twenties who received the YFV17D yellow fever vaccine. The CDR3 runs from the conserved cysteine through the conserved F or W. The D gene is left open where the match is weak. Rows may omit the clone size; those that give it use once, few, many or a size class.

clone size,J gene,D gene,V gene,CDR3 protein,CDR3 DNA
few,TRBJ1-2,-,TRBV10-3,CAISGTRDTSNYGYTF,TGTGCCATCAGTGGGACCCGGGACACTTCTAACTATGGCTACACCTTC
-,TRBJ1-3,-,TRBV12-3/TRBV12-4,CASSWQVAGNTIYF,TGTGCCAGCAGTTGGCAGGTTGCTGGAAACACCATATATTTT
few,TRBJ2-5,-,TRBV28,CASSKGQRETQYF,TGTGCCAGCAGTAAAGGACAAAGGGAGACCCAGTACTTC
many,TRBJ1-3,-,TRBV29-1,CSVPSSGNTIYF,TGCAGCGTTCCGAGCTCTGGAAACACCATATATTTT
-,TRBJ2-5,TRBD1,TRBV5-1,CASSLMDRAVETQYF,TGCGCCAGCAGCTTGATGGACAGGGCGGTAGAGACCCAGTACTTC
many,TRBJ2-7,-,TRBV20-1,CSAQPIQSGTYEQYF,TGCAGTGCTCAGCCTATCCAGTCAGGAACCTACGAGCAGTACTTC
few,TRBJ2-6,TRBD1,TRBV7-9,CASSPRQGYSGANVLTF,TGTGCCAGCAGCCCGCGACAGGGGTACTCTGGGGCCAACGTCCTGACTTTC
-,TRBJ2-3,TRBD2,TRBV20-1,CSARTGGAQYF,TGCAGTGCTAGAACGGGGGGGGCGCAGTATTTT
-,TRBJ2-5,-,TRBV7-6,CASSTRRGETQYF,TGTGCCAGCAGCACTCGGAGAGGGGAGACCCAGTACTTC
few,TRBJ2-3,TRBD2,TRBV20-1,CSATGHPSGGLDTQYF,TGCAGTGCTACCGGCCACCCTAGCGGGGGACTAGATACGCAGTATTTT
-,TRBJ1-2,-,TRBV5-1,CASSLGTVDYGYTF,TGCGCCAGCAGCTTGGGAACAGTGGACTATGGCTACACCTTC
-,TRBJ1-1,-,TRBV20-1,CSARALFSGTEAFF,TGCAGTGCTAGAGCCCTATTTTCGGGCACTGAAGCTTTCTTT
many,TRBJ2-7,-,TRBV27,CASSLGVGVLTYEQYF,TGTGCCAGCAGTTTAGGCGTGGGGGTTTTGACCTACGAGCAGTACTTC
few,TRBJ2-5,TRBD2,TRBV5-4,CASSFEGLVTETQYF,TGTGCCAGCAGCTTCGAGGGACTAGTGACCGAGACCCAGTACTTC
-,TRBJ2-5,TRBD2,TRBV12-3/TRBV12-4,CASSLGGGALKTQYF,TGTGCCAGCAGTTTAGGCGGGGGGGCACTGAAGACCCAGTACTTC
few,TRBJ1-2,-,TRBV28,CASSLYRAPRGYTF,TGTGCCAGCAGTTTATATCGGGCACCGCGGGGCTACACCTTC
many,TRBJ1-2,TRBD1,TRBV7-9,CASSPGQGLIFGYTF,TGTGCCAGCAGCCCTGGACAGGGGTTGATTTTCGGCTACACCTTC
-,TRBJ1-2,-,TRBV6-6,CASSYSFGEGGGYTF,TGTGCCAGCAGTTACTCCTTCGGAGAGGGGGGGGGCTACACCTTC
-,TRBJ1-6,-,TRBV7-9,CASSLGGPLDNSPLHF,TGTGCCAGCAGCTTAGGTGGTCCCCTGGATAATTCACCCCTCCACTTT
many,TRBJ2-1,TRBD2,TRBV5-1,CASTRTSDNEQFF,TGCGCCAGCACCCGGACTAGCGACAATGAGCAGTTCTTC
few,TRBJ1-6,-,TRBV7-3,CASSLNGGPREPLHF,TGTGCCAGCAGCTTAAACGGGGGTCCTCGTGAACCCCTCCACTTT
many,TRBJ2-3,-,TRBV7-7,CASSLIGGPGDTQYF,TGTGCCAGCAGCTTAATTGGAGGGCCCGGAGATACGCAGTATTTT
few,TRBJ2-1,TRBD2,TRBV2,CASRALTSGGEQFF,TGTGCCAGCAGAGCCCTGACTAGCGGGGGTGAGCAGTTCTTC
-,TRBJ2-3,-,TRBV12-3/TRBV12-4,CARNPRGAITDTQYF,TGTGCCAGAAACCCCCGCGGGGCGATCACAGATACGCAGTATTTT
many,TRBJ2-3,-,TRBV5-1,CASSPEAGLTDRLDTQYF,TGCGCCAGCAGCCCCGAAGCGGGCCTCACCGACCGTCTGGATACGCAGTATTTT
-,TRBJ1-2,TRBD1,TRBV12-3/TRBV12-4,CASRRTGGSYGYTF,TGTGCCAGCAGGAGGACAGGAGGGAGCTATGGCTACACCTTC
-,TRBJ1-4,TRBD1,TRBV7-9,CASSFGTATNEKLFF,TGTGCCAGCAGCTTTGGGACAGCAACTAATGAAAAACTGTTTTTT
-,TRBJ1-1,TRBD1,TRBV18,CASSGQSNTEAFF,TGTGCCAGCTCGGGACAGTCGAACACTGAAGCTTTCTTT
many,TRBJ2-1,-,TRBV14,CASSPTSYNEQFF,TGTGCCAGCAGCCCCACATCGTACAATGAGCAGTTCTTC
many,TRBJ2-1,TRBD2,TRBV7-6,CASSGRTSGGNEQFF,TGTGCCAGCAGCGGGAGGACTAGCGGGGGGAATGAGCAGTTCTTC
few,TRBJ1-4,-,TRBV5-1,CASSLVGIGTNEKLFF,TGCGCCAGCAGCTTGGTGGGGATTGGAACTAATGAAAAACTGTTTTTT
many,TRBJ2-3,TRBD1,TRBV4-3,CASSQDTGDRGTDTQYF,TGCGCCAGCAGCCAAGATACCGGGGACAGGGGCACAGATACGCAGTATTTT
many,TRBJ2-7,-,TRBV6-2/TRBV6-3,CASSYPFGLRSTYEQYF,TGTGCCAGCAGTTACCCATTCGGACTACGAAGCACCTACGAGCAGTACTTC
many,TRBJ2-3,TRBD2,TRBV7-6,CASAGVYTDTQYF,TGTGCCTCCGCGGGAGTTTACACAGATACGCAGTATTTT
-,TRBJ1-4,TRBD1,TRBV28,CASSKRQGTEKLFF,TGTGCCAGCAGCAAAAGACAGGGGACTGAAAAACTGTTTTTT